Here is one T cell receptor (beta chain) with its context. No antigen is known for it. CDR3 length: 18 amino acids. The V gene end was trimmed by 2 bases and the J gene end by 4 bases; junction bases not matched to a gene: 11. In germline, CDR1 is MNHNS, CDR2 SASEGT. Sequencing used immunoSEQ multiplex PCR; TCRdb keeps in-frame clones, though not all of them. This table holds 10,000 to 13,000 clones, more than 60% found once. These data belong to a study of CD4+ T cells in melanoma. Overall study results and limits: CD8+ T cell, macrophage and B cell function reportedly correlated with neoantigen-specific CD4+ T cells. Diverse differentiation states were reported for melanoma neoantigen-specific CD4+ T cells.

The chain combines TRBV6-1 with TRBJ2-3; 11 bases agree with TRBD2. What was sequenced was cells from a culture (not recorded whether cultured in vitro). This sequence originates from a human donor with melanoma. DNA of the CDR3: TGTGCCAGCAGTGAATGGGGTTATAGCGGGGGGGCCCCAGATACGCAGTATTTT. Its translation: CASSEWGYSGGAPDTQYF.